Each of the 14 T cell receptor beta chains below was sequenced from the same sample in a study of CD8 T cells in ankylosing spondylitis. Whole-study findings and limits: Ankylosing spondylitis blood appeared to be characterized by a TCR beta motif of roughly eight highly homologous variants.

TCRdb ran MiXCR on the 5' RACE reads and lists one entry per CDR3 protein. The table records 750,000 to 850,000 distinct CDR3 sequences, 12% of them present only once. These receptors have no identified antigens. The sequencing input was blood, either unsorted or a sorted T cell fraction (not recorded which). The receptor source for this set is a male donor with ankylosing spondylitis.

The chain carries TRBV15 and TRBJ2-7; D is possibly TRBD1 (6 bases). The CDR3 covers 15 residues. The V gene lost 2 bases and the J gene lost 5 bases, with 16 bases spanning the gap. The germline CDR1 and CDR2 sequences are LNHNV and YYDKDF (reference sequence). CDR3 nucleotide sequence: TGTGCCACCAGCAGAAGTCCTGTGGGGGCGGACGAGCAGTACTTC. As protein: CATSRSPVGADEQYF. The variable domain in full, completed from reference TRBV15 and TRBJ2-7, reads DAMVIQNPRYQVTQFGKPVTLSCSQTLNHNVMYWYQQKSSQAPKLLFHYYDKDFNNEADTPDNFQSRRPNTSFCFLDIRSPGLGDTAMYLCATSRSPVGADEQYFGPGTRLTVT.

The J gene is TRBJ2-1, the V gene TRBV20-1, with D maybe TRBD2 (5 bases). This CDR3 has 17 amino acids. Germline-derived CDR1 and CDR2 are DFQATT and SNEGSKA (reference sequence). V gave up 0 bases and J gave up 0 bases, with 15 bases separating them. Here the CDR3 reads CSARDLSGLASYNEQFF. The DNA for the CDR3 is TGCAGTGCTAGAGATCTGTCCGGCCTAGCCTCCTACAATGAGCAGTTCTTC.

This clonotype appeared a few times. CDR3 sequence (DNA): TGTGCCAGCAGTGATGTAAGCCAAGAGACCCAGTACTTC. Its translation: CASSDVSQETQYF. The rearrangement links TRBV2 to TRBJ2-5; D is uncertain. Germline loops: CDR1 SNHLY, CDR2 FYNNEI. With 3 bases removed from V and 1 base from J, the gap between germline ends came to 6 bases. This CDR3 has 13 residues.

This clonotype was picked up a small number of times. The chain has TRBV12-3 or TRBV12-4 and TRBJ1-5; no definite D call. Trimming left V 3 bases short and J 9 bases short, with 12 bases between. The CDR3 extends over 13 amino acids. CDR3 loop: CASSFGDLRPQHF. Written as DNA, the CDR3 is TGTGCCAGCAGTTTCGGCGACCTCCGGCCCCAGCATTTT.

This clonotype was recorded many times. V and J are TRBV10-3 and TRBJ1-5; the D gene is possibly TRBD1 (5 bases). From germline, CDR1 is ENHRY and CDR2 SYGVKD. This CDR3 comprises 13 residues. V lost 3 bases, J lost 9 bases, and 12 bases lay in between. Here the CDR3 reads CAISEQVSGPQHF. The CDR3 bases are TGTGCCATCAGTGAACAGGTATCGGGGCCCCAGCATTTT.

This clonotype has only a few counts. The rearrangement links TRBV10-2 to TRBJ2-7; D remains unclear. Germline V gene sequence: CDR1 WSHSY, CDR2 SAAADI. The CDR3 sequence is 11 residues long. Between the trimmed V and J ends, which lost 8 bases and 6 bases, there was a span of 11 bases. This chain's CDR3 is CASFGWGEQYF. The CDR3 bases are TGCGCCAGCTTTGGGTGGGGCGAGCAGTACTTC.

The chain carries TRBV7-9 and TRBJ1-4, with TRBD1 as a possible D gene (5 bases). The germline CDR1 and CDR2 sequences are SEHNR and FQNEAQ (reference sequence). V lost 0 bases to trimming and J lost 3 bases, with 8 bases between them. CDR3 size: 15 residues. This CDR3 reads CASSLAQGPNEKLFF. The CDR3 DNA reads TGTGCCAGCAGCTTAGCGCAGGGTCCTAATGAAAAACTGTTTTTT.

The chain uses TRBV24-1 and TRBJ2-1; D perhaps matches TRBD2 (5 bases). CDR3 size: 13 residues. In germline, CDR1 is KGHDR, CDR2 SFDVKD. Trimming removed 7 bases from V and 9 bases from J, with 15 bases in between. The CDR3 protein is CATRRSSSREQFF. CDR3 nucleotides: TGTGCCACCAGGCGCTCTTCTAGCCGTGAGCAGTTCTTC.

This clonotype has just a few counts. This chain's CDR3 is CASSSSGVNTEAFF. CDR3 coding DNA: TGTGCCAGCAGTTCCTCAGGGGTTAACACTGAAGCTTTCTTT. V and J are TRBV6-5 and TRBJ1-1, with D tentatively TRBD1 (6 bases). The V gene lost 4 bases and the J gene lost 2 bases, with 11 bases spanning the gap. Germline CDR1 and CDR2: MNHEY and SVGAGI. CDR3 length equals 14 residues.

This clonotype was counted only a few times. The chain couples TRBV9 to TRBJ2-7; TRBD2 aligns across 10 bases. V lost 4 bases, J lost 4 bases, and 11 bases stayed unmatched. This CDR3 has 16 amino acids. Germline assignment: CDR1 SGDLS and CDR2 YYNGEE. CDR3 amino acids: CASSKRTSGSPYEQYF. The CDR3 DNA follows: TGTGCCAGCAGCAAAAGGACTAGCGGATCGCCATACGAGCAGTACTTC.

As for this clonotype: One end of the junction does not line up with germline, which may come from a read error. The CDR3 DNA follows: TGTGTCAGCAGTGACGTAGCGAGGTACAATGAGCAGTTCTTC. Its protein is CVSSDVARYNEQFF. This chain links TRBV2 with TRBJ2-1, with D possibly matching TRBD2 (5 bases). CDR3 length: 14 residues. Per the germline V gene, CDR1 is SNHLY and CDR2 is FYNNEI.

This clonotype showed up just a few times. The chain uses TRBV4-2 and TRBJ2-1, with 15 bases identical to TRBD2. Trimming removed 3 bases from V and 4 bases from J; junction bases left unmatched: 4. Germline V gene sequence: CDR1 LGHNA, CDR2 YNFKEQ. This CDR3 spans 17 amino acids. In nucleotides, the CDR3 is TGTGCCAGCAGCCACGGACTAGCGGGAGGGGGTTACAATGAGCAGTTCTTC. It yields the protein CASSHGLAGGGYNEQFF.

The chain recombines TRBV20-1 with TRBJ1-1, with 8 bases lining up with TRBD1. V was pared by 8 bases and J by 1 base, with 3 bases of the junction left unmatched. CDR3 length equals 12 residues. The germline gives CDR1 DFQATT, CDR2 SNEGSKA (reference sequence). CDR3 sequence: CSPGTGNTEAFF. The CDR3 DNA reads TGCAGTCCAGGGACAGGGAACACTGAAGCTTTCTTT.

This chain uses TRBV5-1 with TRBJ1-2; 7 nucleotides line up with TRBD1. Germline values: CDR1 SGHRS, CDR2 YFSETQ. Trimming cost V 4 bases and J 2 bases; bases outside gene matches: 11. This CDR3 is 16 amino acids long. The CDR3 region is CASSPGWGQLNYGYTF. The CDR3 nucleotides are TGCGCCAGCAGCCCGGGATGGGGACAGCTAAACTATGGCTACACCTTC.